This TCR beta chain originates from a study of regulatory T cells in long-lasting Graves disease. In building TCR beta libraries, iRepertoire HTBI primers were used together with Arm-PCR of CDR3 regions. TCRdb called the multiplex PCR reads again in MiXCR, with one record for every CDR3 protein. The sample includes roughly 320,000 distinct CDR3 sequences, approximately 16% of them seen just once. Stated time point: newly diagnosed GD, antithyroid drugs for less than 3 months. The authors made the TCR library using RNA they extracted from PBMCs. These sequences were also reported in another study, on T cells in Graves' hyperthyroidism and ophthalmopathy. That paper adds: The diagnostic basis comprised clinical symptoms, serum thyroxine and TRAb, thyroid ultrasound and orbital computed tomography.

The TCR sequence derives from a man aged 35 to 55 with Graves disease. The sample consisted of peripheral blood mononuclear cells (PBMCs), taken at new diagnosis, from a patient treated with antithyroid drugs.

The CDR3 sequence: CASSRTGVSYNEQFF. The CDR3 coding sequence is TGTGCCAGCAGCCGTACAGGGGTCTCCTACAATGAGCAGTTCTTC. V gene TRBV12-3 or TRBV12-4 combines with J gene TRBJ2-1; TRBD1 matches at 7 bases. V lost 6 bases, J lost 0 bases, and 5 bases stayed unmatched. CDR3 length: 15 amino acids.